One and the same sample provided the 17 T cell receptor beta chains below, sequenced in a study of CD8+ T cells in alopecia areata. RNA was isolated and reverse transcribed to cDNA, the sequencing template. Here immunoSEQ multiplex PCR was the method, and the copy in TCRdb shows in-frame clones only, minus some. This table holds hundreds of thousands of clones, roughly 60% found once. The treatment here: oral pan-JAK inhibitor, 5-10 mg twice daily. The sample consisted of CD4+ T cells sorted from blood, taken at roughly week 52, from a patient treated with tofacitinib. These receptor sequences come from a human donor with alopecia areata.

On this clone: At one end the junction does not follow the germline gene, possibly because of a read error. The CDR3: CASSSSGSSTDTQYF. The CDR3 coding sequence is TGTGCTAGCAGCTCTAGCGGATCTAGCACAGATACGCAGTATTTT. The gene calls are TRBV7-7 and TRBJ2-3; 7 bases fit TRBD2. Germline assignment: CDR1 SSHAT and CDR2 FNYEAQ (reference sequence). The CDR3 totals 15 residues.

This clone was detected only a few times. The chain uses TRBV18 and TRBJ2-3, with unresolved D. Trimming stripped 3 bases from V and 2 bases from J, with 9 bases between. The CDR3 loop spans 14 amino acids. CDR1 and CDR2 (germline): KGHSH, LQKENI. The CDR3 bases are TGTGCCAGCTCACCCGGCAGGTACACAGATACGCAGTATTTT. Translated: CASSPGRYTDTQYF.

This clone has more than one count but fewer than ten. The J gene is TRBJ2-1, the V gene TRBV20-1, with D perhaps matching TRBD1 or TRBD2 (6 bases each). The CDR3 contains 10 residues. Germline assignment: CDR1 DFQATT and CDR2 SNEGSKA (reference sequence). Trimming removed 5 bases at V and 12 bases at J, with 11 bases between. CDR3 protein: CSAGGGGQFF. The CDR3 nucleotides read TGCAGTGCTGGAGGGGGAGGGCAGTTCTTC.

The V and J genes are TRBV7-2 and TRBJ2-7, with 7 nucleotides matching TRBD2. The CDR3 contains 15 residues. V lost 6 bases, J lost 3 bases, and 11 bases stayed unmatched. Per the germline V gene, CDR1 is SGHTA and CDR2 is FQGNSA. In DNA form, the CDR3 reads TGTGCCAGCAGGCAAAGCGGGGTTATCCTCTACGAGCAGTACTTC. This gives the protein CASRQSGVILYEQYF.

V is TRBV6-6 and J is TRBJ2-7; no reliable D call. The germline CDR1 and CDR2 sequences are MNHNY and SVGAGI (reference sequence). Trimming cost V 6 bases and J 7 bases, with 22 bases left between them. This CDR3 spans 15 amino acids. The CDR3 DNA reads as TGTGCCAGCAGCGACCAACGGCGCGGAAGAGGTGAGCAGTACTTC. Translation gives CASSDQRRGRGEQYF.

The chain joins TRBV9 to TRBJ2-5, with 9 bases aligning to TRBD2. Germline V gene lookup returns CDR1 SGDLS and CDR2 YYNGEE. V was clipped by 0 bases and J by 5 bases; unmatched bases: 2. The CDR3 is 14 amino acids. The CDR3 coding sequence is TGTGCCAGCAGCGTAGCGAGCGGGAGGGAGACCCAGTACTTC. Protein product: CASSVASGRETQYF.

V and J are TRBV15 and TRBJ2-7; unclear D gene. The length of the CDR3 is 14 residues. Looked up from germline, CDR1 is LNHNV and CDR2 is YYDKDF (reference sequence). V lost 1 base to trimming and J lost 3 bases, with 10 bases between them. The CDR3 spells CATSRGSLDYEQYF. The CDR3 DNA sequence: TGTGCCACCAGCAGAGGGTCACTGGACTACGAGCAGTACTTC.

This clone was observed once. This chain joins TRBV6-5 and TRBJ2-5; perhaps TRBD1 as D (5 bases). Germline V gene lookup returns CDR1 MNHEY and CDR2 SVGAGI. With 6 bases removed from V and 7 bases from J, the gap between germline ends came to 12 bases. The CDR3 covers 12 residues. The DNA for the CDR3 is TGTGCCAGCAGCTCAGGGTTTTCGACCCAGTACTTC. It translates to CASSSGFSTQYF.

The V gene is TRBV7-9, the J gene TRBJ1-5; D gene uncertain. The CDR3 has 14 amino acids. V lost 1 base and J lost 5, with 9 bases in between. In germline, CDR1 is SEHNR, CDR2 FQNEAQ (reference sequence). CDR3 sequence: CASSLGSVDQPQHF. The CDR3 region has the DNA TGTGCCAGCAGCTTAGGTTCGGTCGATCAGCCCCAGCATTTT. Full variable domain (rest looked up from reference TRBV7-9 and TRBJ1-5): DTGVSQNPRHKITKRGQNVTFRCDPISEHNRLYWYRQTLGQGPEFLTYFQNEAQLEKSRLLSDRFSAERPKGSFSTLEIQRTEQGDSAMYLCASSLGSVDQPQHFGDGTRLSIL.

J is TRBJ1-2 and V is TRBV7-9; weak D call: TRBD1 (5 bases). V was pared by 6 bases and J by 6 bases, with 14 bases between. The CDR3 contains 13 residues. CDR1 is SEHNR and CDR2 is FQNEAQ in the germline V gene (reference sequence). CDR3 sequence: CASRIGGGNGYTF. The CDR3 DNA is TGTGCCAGCAGGATAGGTGGGGGAAATGGCTACACCTTC.

This sequence joins TRBV4-3 and TRBJ1-3; a possible D gene is TRBD1 (5 bases). This CDR3 spans 13 amino acids. CDR1 is LGHNA, CDR2 YSLEER, per germline. Trimming removed 4 bases from V and 7 bases from J, with 11 bases in between. The CDR3 sequence is CASSPGTRNTIYF. The CDR3 nucleotides read TGCGCCAGCAGCCCCGGGACGCGGAACACCATATATTTT.

The chain carries TRBV18 and TRBJ2-7; D not certain. This CDR3 has 12 residues. From germline, CDR1 is KGHSH and CDR2 LQKENI. Trimming took off 6 bases at V and 6 bases at J, with 12 bases between the two ends. CDR3 protein: CASSPLGSEQYF. CDR3 sequence (DNA): TGTGCCAGCTCTCCTCTAGGGTCCGAGCAGTACTTC. Supplemented by reference TRBV18 and TRBJ2-7, the full variable domain reads NAGVMQNPRHLVRRRGQEARLRCSPMKGHSHVYWYRQLPEEGLKFMVYLQKENIIDESGMPKERFSAEFPKEGPSILRIQQVVRGDSAAYFCASSPLGSEQYFGPGTRLTVT.

V is TRBV19 and J is TRBJ2-3; D is possibly TRBD1 (5 bases). The CDR3 sequence is 15 residues long. The V end was cut by 4 bases, the J end by 2 bases, with 13 bases between. CDR1 and CDR2 (germline): LNHDA, SQIVND (reference sequence). CDR3 residues: CASSSGDSFTDTQYF. CDR3 in DNA: TGTGCCAGTAGTAGTGGTGACAGCTTCACAGATACGCAGTATTTT.

The chain recombines TRBV18 with TRBJ2-2, with no clear D. The V end was cut by 1 base, the J end by 3 bases, with 12 bases between. CDR3 length equals 16 residues. CDR1 KGHSH and CDR2 LQKENI come from the germline V gene. The DNA for the CDR3 is TGTGCCAGCTCACCACGTCGAACATCATACACCGGGGAGCTGTTTTTT. This gives the protein CASSPRRTSYTGELFF.

The chain combines TRBV29-1 with TRBJ1-1, with D maybe TRBD1 (5 bases). CDR3 length: 12 residues. The germline V and J ends were trimmed by 3 bases and 4 bases, with 9 bases remaining between them. Germline V gene sequence: CDR1 SQVTM, CDR2 ANQGSEA. This chain's CDR3 is CSVDWGGTEAFF. CDR3 nucleotides: TGCAGCGTTGATTGGGGGGGCACTGAAGCTTTCTTT.

The chain couples TRBV12-5 to TRBJ1-2, with D unclear. Germline V gives CDR1 LGHNT, CDR2 FRNRAP. This CDR3 spans 13 amino acids. The ends were cut back, 6 bases at V and 3 bases at J, with 11 bases in the middle. CDR3 sequence: CASGRRRDYGYTF. The DNA of the CDR3 is TGTGCTAGTGGCCGGCGGCGGGACTATGGCTACACCTTC. Together with reference TRBV12-5 and TRBJ1-2, the CDR3 gives the full variable domain: DARVTQTPRHKVTEMGQEVTMRCQPILGHNTVFWYRQTMMQGLELLAYFRNRAPLDDSGMPKDRFSAEMPDATLATLKIQPSEPRDSAVYFCASGRRRDYGYTFGSGTRLTVV.

Only a few counts were recorded for this clone. The rearrangement links TRBV5-1 to TRBJ2-7; D not certain. Trimming took 5 bases from V and 2 from J, leaving 17 bases between them. This CDR3 region has 15 residues. The germline V gene has CDR1 SGHRS and CDR2 YFSETQ. Here the CDR3 DNA reads TGCGCCAGCAGACCCCCCTACAAGGGAACCTACGAGCAGTACTTC. It yields the protein CASRPPYKGTYEQYF. Based on the CDR3 plus reference TRBV5-1 and TRBJ2-7, the full variable domain is KAGVTQTPRYLIKTRGQQVTLSCSPISGHRSVSWYQQTPGQGLQFLFEYFSETQRNKGNFPGRFSGRQFSNSRSEMNVSTLELGDSALYLCASRPPYKGTYEQYFGPGTRLTVT.